A single sample gave rise to the 22 T cell receptor beta chains below, sequenced in a study of blood T cell repertoires in COVID-19. Produced via immunoSEQ multiplex PCR; TCRdb's table is partial and in-frame only. The sample yields roughly 200,000 clones, about 88% seen once. The sample was peripheral blood. The receptor source for this set is a woman aged 40 to 49 who had recovered from COVID-19.

This chain joins TRBV12-3 or TRBV12-4 and TRBJ2-7; 7 bases are shared with TRBD1. With V trimmed by 6 bases and J by 2 bases, 4 bases remained unmatched. The length of the CDR3 is 13 residues. The DNA of the CDR3 is TGTGCCAGCAGCAGGGACAGAACCTACGAGCAGTACTTC. Translating it yields CASSRDRTYEQYF.

J is TRBJ1-4 and V is TRBV5-1; no definite D call. V was trimmed by 0 bases and J by 8 bases, leaving 11 bases between them. Germline V gene lookup returns CDR1 SGHRS and CDR2 YFSETQ. CDR3 size: 14 residues. The CDR3 DNA reads as TGCGCCAGCAGCTTGGCCGGGCGAGGGGAAAAACTGTTTTTT. It yields the protein CASSLAGRGEKLFF.

The chain combines TRBV24-1 with TRBJ1-4; D may be TRBD1 (5 bases). The CDR3 loop spans 14 amino acids. Germline lookup yields CDR1 KGHDR and CDR2 SFDVKD. V lost 3 bases to trimming and J lost 3 bases, with 7 bases between them. CDR3: CATSDTTANEKLFF. In nucleotides, the CDR3 is TGTGCCACCAGTGATACGACAGCTAATGAAAAACTGTTTTTT.

The chain uses TRBV11-2 and TRBJ2-4; 13 bases map to TRBD2. CDR1 and CDR2 (germline): SGHAT, FQNNGV. Unmatched junction bases numbered 17, after V lost 0 bases and J lost 9 bases. The CDR3 consists of 20 residues. CDR3 sequence reads: CASSLEQGGLAGPTSSIQYF. The DNA for the CDR3 is TGTGCCAGCAGCTTAGAGCAGGGGGGACTAGCGGGACCCACCTCTAGCATTCAGTACTTC.

This clone was seen a single time. The chain uses TRBV6-2 or TRBV6-3 and TRBJ2-3, with D perhaps TRBD2 (5 bases). V lost 2 bases and J lost 0, with 9 bases in between. Germline assignment: CDR1 MNHEY and CDR2 SVGEGT. The CDR3 has 15 residues. Here the CDR3 reads CASSYGSGSTDTQYF. Written as DNA, the CDR3 is TGTGCCAGCAGTTACGGATCGGGGAGCACAGATACGCAGTATTTT.

The sample holds one count of this clone. The chain combines TRBV6-4 with TRBJ2-1, with a weak D call TRBD1 (6 bases). V was clipped by 6 bases and J by 5 bases, with 17 bases between them. The CDR3 runs 15 residues. From germline, CDR1 is MRHNA and CDR2 SNTAGT. The CDR3 protein is CASRPRAGDDNEQFF. The CDR3 nucleotides are TGTGCCAGCAGGCCCCGGGCAGGGGATGACAATGAGCAGTTCTTC.

The sample holds one count of this clone. The chain combines TRBV19 with TRBJ2-2, with D possibly matching TRBD1 (7 bases). Looked up from germline, CDR1 is LNHDA and CDR2 is SQIVND (reference sequence). Between the trimmed V and J ends, which lost 3 bases and 4 bases, there was a span of 15 bases. The CDR3 is 16 residues long. CDR3 sequence (DNA): TGTGCCAGTAGTATCCAGGGGACAGCGGGCACCGGGGAGCTGTTTTTT. Translated: CASSIQGTAGTGELFF. Full variable domain (missing parts from reference TRBV19 and TRBJ2-2): DGGITQSPKYLFRKEGQNVTLSCEQNLNHDAMYWYRQDPGQGLRLIYYSQIVNDFQKGDIAEGYSVSREKKESFPLTVTSAQKNPTAFYLCASSIQGTAGTGELFFGEGSRLTVL.

The chain uses TRBV19 and TRBJ1-1; maybe TRBD1 (6 bases). The germline V gene encodes CDR1 LNHDA and CDR2 SQIVND (reference sequence). The V gene lost 0 bases and the J gene lost 5 bases, with 10 bases spanning the gap. This CDR3 region has 14 residues. The CDR3 is CASSIDHRVTEAFF. CDR3 in DNA: TGTGCCAGTAGTATAGATCACAGGGTGACTGAAGCTTTCTTT.

CDR3 protein: CASSPKAGTGQHEQYF. The CDR3 DNA reads as TGTGCCAGCAGTCCAAAAGCCGGGACAGGGCAGCACGAGCAGTACTTC. V and J are TRBV27 and TRBJ2-7; 9 nucleotides line up with TRBD1. Germline V gives CDR1 MNHEY, CDR2 SMNVEV (reference sequence). V was clipped by 5 bases and J by 5 bases; unmatched bases: 13. This CDR3 spans 16 amino acids.

The chain has TRBV4-1 and TRBJ2-1, with 12 bases fitting TRBD1. This CDR3 has 16 amino acids. The germline V gene encodes CDR1 MGHRA and CDR2 YSYEKL. The V segment lost 3 bases and the J segment 9 bases; nucleotides outside the gene matches: 9. The CDR3 nucleotides are TGCGCCAGCAGCCACCCGCGGGACAGGGGGCCCGGTGAGCAGTTCTTC. It codes for CASSHPRDRGPGEQFF.

This chain connects TRBV30 to TRBJ1-5, with D perhaps matching TRBD1 (5 bases). V lost 2 bases and J lost 9, with 8 bases in between. CDR1 GTSNPN and CDR2 SVGIG come from the germline V gene (reference sequence). This CDR3 is built from 11 residues. The CDR3 DNA reads as TGTGCCTGGAGTTTGGGGGGGCCCCAGCATTTT. It is translated as CAWSLGGPQHF.

The chain recombines TRBV6-5 with TRBJ2-1; 12 bases align to TRBD2. CDR1 is MNHEY and CDR2 is SVGAGI in the germline V gene. The CDR3 consists of 15 residues. V lost 6 bases and J lost 5; bases outside the gene matches: 5. The CDR3 is CASSSLAGGHNEQFF. In DNA form, the CDR3 reads TGTGCCAGCAGCAGTCTAGCGGGAGGGCACAATGAGCAGTTCTTC.

The J gene is TRBJ2-6, the V gene TRBV3-1 (or the pseudogene TRBV3-2), with TRBD2 matching 7 bases. Looked up from germline, CDR1 is LGHDT and CDR2 is YNNKEL (reference sequence). CDR3 size: 18 residues. The V gene end was trimmed by 4 bases and the J gene end by 2 bases; junction bases not matched to a gene: 11. The CDR3 reads CASSRTWAGEPGANVLTF. The DNA of the CDR3 is TGTGCCAGCAGCCGCACCTGGGCGGGAGAGCCTGGGGCCAACGTCCTGACTTTC.

The chain uses TRBV11-2 and TRBJ2-4, with 12 bases fitting TRBD2. Germline CDR1 reads SGHAT; CDR2 reads FQNNGV. V was clipped by 1 base and J by 4 bases; unmatched bases: 2. The CDR3 consists of 16 residues. CDR3 protein: CASSLGTSGTKNIQYF. CDR3 DNA: TGTGCCAGCAGCTTAGGGACTAGCGGGACAAAAAACATTCAGTACTTC.

This sequence joins TRBV6-5 and TRBJ1-4; TRBD1 might be the D (6 bases). The germline V gene has CDR1 MNHEY and CDR2 SVGAGI. The V gene lost 6 bases and the J gene lost 11 bases, with 13 bases spanning the gap. The CDR3 sequence is 12 residues long. CDR3 region: CASSHEGGKLFF. In DNA form, the CDR3 reads TGTGCCAGCAGCCACGAGGGGGGGAAACTGTTTTTT.

V usage is TRBV29-1 and J usage is TRBJ2-1; D remains unclear. Trimming pared 0 bases from V and 6 bases from J, leaving 6 bases between. CDR1 and CDR2 from the germline V gene are SQVTM and ANQGSEA. CDR3 size: 12 residues. The CDR3 region is CSVEDLSNEQFF. CDR3 bases: TGCAGCGTTGAAGATCTTAGCAATGAGCAGTTCTTC.

This clone appeared once. The chain is built from TRBV18 and TRBJ2-1; D not resolved. There are 15 residues in the CDR3. The V gene lost 2 bases and the J gene lost 0 bases, with 8 bases spanning the gap. The V gene's germline CDR1 is KGHSH and CDR2 LQKENI. As DNA, the CDR3 is TGTGCCAGCTCACCAGGAGAGAGCTCCTACAATGAGCAGTTCTTC. Its protein is CASSPGESSYNEQFF.

The chain employs TRBV6-1 and TRBJ2-7, with 7 nucleotides matching TRBD2. V dropped 1 base and J dropped 2; count of bases not matched to a gene: 11. Germline CDR1 MNHNS, CDR2 SASEGT. The CDR3 has 17 residues. CDR3 sequence (DNA): TGTGCCAGCAGTGAAGACGGACGCGGGGAGGGAGCCTACGAGCAGTACTTC. Translating it yields CASSEDGRGEGAYEQYF.

As concerns this clone: This may stem from a read error, because a much larger clone lies one nucleotide away. The chain employs TRBV7-3 and TRBJ1-1; tentative D call: TRBD1 (5 bases). The germline V and J ends were trimmed by 6 bases and 0 bases, with 11 bases remaining between them. The CDR3 covers 14 residues. Germline values: CDR1 SGHTA, CDR2 FQGTGA. As DNA, the CDR3 is TGTGCCAGCAGACAAGACAGAATGAACACTGAAGCTTTCTTT. Amino acid sequence: CASRQDRMNTEAFF.

This clone appeared a few times. The chain recombines TRBV7-9 with TRBJ1-2, with a tentative D call TRBD1 (5 bases). With 9 bases removed from V and 4 bases from J, the gap between germline ends came to 15 bases. This CDR3 is built from 13 residues. Germline CDR1 reads SEHNR; CDR2 reads FQNEAQ (reference sequence). CDR3 amino acids: CASRAGGTYGYTF. The CDR3 DNA is TGTGCCAGTCGTGCTGGAGGGACCTATGGCTACACCTTC.

This chain uses TRBV7-9 with TRBJ2-7; 9 bases align to TRBD1. The CDR3 is 13 residues long. V was clipped by 5 bases and J by 6 bases; unmatched bases: 5. In germline, CDR1 is SEHNR, CDR2 FQNEAQ (reference sequence). The CDR3 reads CASSPRTGAEQYF. The CDR3 region has the DNA TGTGCCAGCAGCCCCCGGACAGGGGCCGAGCAGTACTTC.

The gene calls are TRBV6-5 and TRBJ2-1, with 8 bases identical to TRBD2. Looked up from germline, CDR1 is MNHEY and CDR2 is SVGAGI. Trimming at V came to 5 bases and at J to 9 bases, leaving 9 bases not matched to a gene. The CDR3 runs 14 residues. The CDR3 DNA reads TGTGCCAGCAGTCCCCAGGGACTAGGGGGTGAGCAGTTCTTC. Encoded protein: CASSPQGLGGEQFF.